This T cell receptor (beta chain) was captured in a study of control samples from healthy donors and cancer patients. The CDR3 is 14 amino acids. Germline V CDR1 and CDR2: SGHAT, FQNNGV. With 3 bases removed from V and 0 bases from J, the gap between germline ends came to 6 bases. The table came from immunoSEQ multiplex PCR; TCRdb's copy has only in-frame clones and leaves some out. Here the sample spans roughly 120,000 clones, 80% to 90% being singletons. Input material: blood. The sequence was collected from a woman aged 45-65 years in good health. The chain couples TRBV11-2 to TRBJ1-3; D gene uncertain. The CDR3 reads CASSFDFSGNTIYF. The DNA for the CDR3 is TGTGCCAGCAGCTTCGACTTCTCTGGAAACACCATATATTTT.